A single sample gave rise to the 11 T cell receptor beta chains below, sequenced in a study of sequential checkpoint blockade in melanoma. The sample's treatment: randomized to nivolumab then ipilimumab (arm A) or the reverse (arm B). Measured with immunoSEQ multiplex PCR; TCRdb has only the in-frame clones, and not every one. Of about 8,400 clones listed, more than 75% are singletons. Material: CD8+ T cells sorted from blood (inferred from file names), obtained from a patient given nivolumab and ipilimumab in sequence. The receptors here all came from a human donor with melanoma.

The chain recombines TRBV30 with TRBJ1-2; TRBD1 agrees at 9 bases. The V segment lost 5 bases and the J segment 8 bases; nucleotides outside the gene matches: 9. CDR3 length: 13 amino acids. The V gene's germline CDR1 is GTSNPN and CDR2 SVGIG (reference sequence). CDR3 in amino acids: CAWAIQGAEGYTF. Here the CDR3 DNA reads TGTGCCTGGGCTATACAGGGGGCGGAAGGCTACACCTTC.

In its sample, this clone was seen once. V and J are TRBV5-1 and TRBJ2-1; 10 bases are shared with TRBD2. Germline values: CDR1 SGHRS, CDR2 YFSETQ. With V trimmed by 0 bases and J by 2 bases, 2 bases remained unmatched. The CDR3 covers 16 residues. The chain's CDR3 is CASSLGLAGAYNEQFF. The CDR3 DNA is TGCGCCAGCAGCTTGGGTCTAGCGGGGGCCTACAATGAGCAGTTCTTC.

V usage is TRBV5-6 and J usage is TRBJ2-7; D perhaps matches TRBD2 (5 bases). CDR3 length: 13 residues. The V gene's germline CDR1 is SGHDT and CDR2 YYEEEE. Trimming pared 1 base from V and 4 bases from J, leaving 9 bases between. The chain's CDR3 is CASSLPGFYEQYV. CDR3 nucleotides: TGTGCCAGCAGCTTGCCGGGGTTTTACGAGCAGTACGTC.

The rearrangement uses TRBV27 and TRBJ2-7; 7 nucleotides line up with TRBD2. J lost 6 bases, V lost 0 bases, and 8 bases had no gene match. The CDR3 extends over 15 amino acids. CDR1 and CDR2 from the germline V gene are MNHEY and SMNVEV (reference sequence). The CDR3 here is CASSLSLAGVGEQYF. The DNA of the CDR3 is TGTGCCAGCAGTTTATCGCTGGCGGGAGTTGGCGAGCAGTACTTC.

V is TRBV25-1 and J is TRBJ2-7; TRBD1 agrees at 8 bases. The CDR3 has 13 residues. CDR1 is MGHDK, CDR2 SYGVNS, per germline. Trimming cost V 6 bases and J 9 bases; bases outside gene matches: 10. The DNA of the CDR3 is TGTGCCAGCAGCCTGACAGGGGTCGCGGGGCAGTACGTC. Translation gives CASSLTGVAGQYV.

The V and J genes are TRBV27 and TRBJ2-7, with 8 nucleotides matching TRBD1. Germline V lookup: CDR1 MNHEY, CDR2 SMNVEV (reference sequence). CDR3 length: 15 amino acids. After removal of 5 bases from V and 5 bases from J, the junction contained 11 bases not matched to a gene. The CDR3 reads CASSNPGQGINEQYV. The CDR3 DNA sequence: TGTGCCAGCAGTAACCCCGGACAGGGTATAAACGAGCAGTACGTC.

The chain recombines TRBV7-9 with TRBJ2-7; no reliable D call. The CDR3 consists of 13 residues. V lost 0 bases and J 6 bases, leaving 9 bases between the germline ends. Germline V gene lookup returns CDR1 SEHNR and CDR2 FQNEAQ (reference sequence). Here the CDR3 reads CASSLAGSFEQYV. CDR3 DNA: TGTGCCAGCAGCTTAGCAGGTAGCTTCGAGCAGTACGTC.

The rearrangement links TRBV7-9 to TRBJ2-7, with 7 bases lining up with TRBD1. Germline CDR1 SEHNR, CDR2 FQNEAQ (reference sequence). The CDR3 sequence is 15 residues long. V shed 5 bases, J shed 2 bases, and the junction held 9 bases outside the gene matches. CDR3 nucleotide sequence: TGTGCCAGCAGCCACCCCGACAGGGAGCCCTACGAGCAGTACTTC. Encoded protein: CASSHPDREPYEQYF.

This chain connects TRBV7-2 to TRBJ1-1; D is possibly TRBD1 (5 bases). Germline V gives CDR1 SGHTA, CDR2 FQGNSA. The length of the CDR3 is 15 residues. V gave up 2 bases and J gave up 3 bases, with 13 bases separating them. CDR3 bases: TGTGCCAGCAGCTTATTGAGCGTAGGGGACACTGAAGCTTTCTTT. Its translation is CASSLLSVGDTEAFF.

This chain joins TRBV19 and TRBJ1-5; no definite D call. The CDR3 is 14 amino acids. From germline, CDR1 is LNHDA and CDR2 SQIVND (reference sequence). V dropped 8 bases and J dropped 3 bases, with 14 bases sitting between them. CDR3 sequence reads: CASGPGRDNQPQHF. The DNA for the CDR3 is TGTGCCAGTGGCCCGGGGAGAGACAATCAGCCCCAGCATTTT.

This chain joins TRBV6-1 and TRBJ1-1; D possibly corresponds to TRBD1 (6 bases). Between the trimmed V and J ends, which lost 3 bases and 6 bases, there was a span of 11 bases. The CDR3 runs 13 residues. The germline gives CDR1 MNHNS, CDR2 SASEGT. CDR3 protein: CASSDWEGAEAFF. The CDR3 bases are TGTGCCAGCAGTGATTGGGAGGGGGCTGAAGCTTTCTTT.